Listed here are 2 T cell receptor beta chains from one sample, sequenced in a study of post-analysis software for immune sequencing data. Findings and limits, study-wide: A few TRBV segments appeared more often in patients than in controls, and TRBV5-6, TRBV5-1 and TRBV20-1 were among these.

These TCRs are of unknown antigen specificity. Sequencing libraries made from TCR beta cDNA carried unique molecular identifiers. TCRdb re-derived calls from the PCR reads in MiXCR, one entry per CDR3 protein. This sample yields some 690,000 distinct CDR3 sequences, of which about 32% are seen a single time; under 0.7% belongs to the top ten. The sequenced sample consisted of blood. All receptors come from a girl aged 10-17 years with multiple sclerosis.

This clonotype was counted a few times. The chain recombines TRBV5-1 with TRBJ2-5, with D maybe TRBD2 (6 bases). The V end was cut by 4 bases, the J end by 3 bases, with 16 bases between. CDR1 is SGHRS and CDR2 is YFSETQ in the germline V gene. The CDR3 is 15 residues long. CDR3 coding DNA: TGCGCCAGCAGCCCGGGGGACTGGAACAAAGAGACCCAGTACTTC. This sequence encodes CASSPGDWNKETQYF.

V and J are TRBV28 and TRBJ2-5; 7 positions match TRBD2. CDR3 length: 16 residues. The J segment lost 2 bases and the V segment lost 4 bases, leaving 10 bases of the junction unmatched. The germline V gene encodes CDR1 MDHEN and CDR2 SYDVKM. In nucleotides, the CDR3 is TGTGCCAGCAGTTCAACCCCCAGCGGGGTACAAGAGACCCAGTACTTC. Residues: CASSSTPSGVQETQYF.